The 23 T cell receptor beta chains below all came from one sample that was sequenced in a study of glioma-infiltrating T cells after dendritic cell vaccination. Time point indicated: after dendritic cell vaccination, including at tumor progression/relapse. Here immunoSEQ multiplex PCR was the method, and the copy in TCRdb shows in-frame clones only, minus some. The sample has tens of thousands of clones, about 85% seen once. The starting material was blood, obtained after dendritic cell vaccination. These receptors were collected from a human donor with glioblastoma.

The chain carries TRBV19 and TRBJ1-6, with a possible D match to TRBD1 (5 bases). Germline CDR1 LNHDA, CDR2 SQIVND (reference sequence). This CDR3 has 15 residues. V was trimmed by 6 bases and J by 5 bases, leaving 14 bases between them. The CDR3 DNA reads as TGTGCCAGTAGCACACCGACAGACAATAATTCACCCCTCCACTTT. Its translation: CASSTPTDNNSPLHF.

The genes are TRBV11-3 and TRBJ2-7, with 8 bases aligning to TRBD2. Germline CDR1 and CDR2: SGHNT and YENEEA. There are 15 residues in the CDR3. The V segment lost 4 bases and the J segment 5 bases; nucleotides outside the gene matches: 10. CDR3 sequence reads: CASSSTKAGGNEQYF. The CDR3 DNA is TGTGCCAGCAGCTCCACCAAGGCGGGAGGAAACGAGCAGTACTTC.

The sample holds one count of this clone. For the CDR3, the DNA is TGCGCCAGCAGCCAAGGTCCCTCGGGGAGCTTAAGCTCCTACAATGAGCAGTTCTTC. It translates to CASSQGPSGSLSSYNEQFF. This chain joins TRBV4-1 and TRBJ2-1; weak D call: TRBD2 (5 bases). Germline CDR1 reads MGHRA; CDR2 reads YSYEKL. The CDR3 contains 19 residues. Trimming shortened V by 1 base and J by 0 bases, and 19 bases separated the two germline ends.

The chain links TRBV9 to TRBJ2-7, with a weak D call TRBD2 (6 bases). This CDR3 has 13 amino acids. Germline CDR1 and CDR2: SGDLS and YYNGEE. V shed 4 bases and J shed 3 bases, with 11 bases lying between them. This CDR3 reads CASSLSAGYEQYF. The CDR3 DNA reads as TGTGCCAGCAGCCTATCAGCGGGCTACGAGCAGTACTTC.

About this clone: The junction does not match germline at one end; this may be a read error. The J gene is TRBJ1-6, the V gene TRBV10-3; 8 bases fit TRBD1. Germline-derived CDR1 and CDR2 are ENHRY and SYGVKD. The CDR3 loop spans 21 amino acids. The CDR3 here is CAISDLKPGTGYSSHNSPLHF. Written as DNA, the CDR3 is TGTGCCATCAGTGACCTCAAACCCGGGACAGGATACAGCTCCCATAATTCACCCCTCCACTTT.

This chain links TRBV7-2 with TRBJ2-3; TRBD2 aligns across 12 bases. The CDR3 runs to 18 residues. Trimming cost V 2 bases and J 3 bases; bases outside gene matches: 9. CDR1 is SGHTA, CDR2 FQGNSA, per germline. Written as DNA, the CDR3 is TGTGCCAGCAGCTTATATCTAGCGGGAGGGCCAGGGACAGATACGCAGTATTTT. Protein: CASSLYLAGGPGTDTQYF.

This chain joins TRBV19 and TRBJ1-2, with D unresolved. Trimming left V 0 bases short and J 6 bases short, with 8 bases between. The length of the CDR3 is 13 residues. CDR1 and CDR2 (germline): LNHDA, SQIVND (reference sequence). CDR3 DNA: TGTGCCAGTAGTATAGAGTCGGGGAATGGCTACACCTTC. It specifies CASSIESGNGYTF. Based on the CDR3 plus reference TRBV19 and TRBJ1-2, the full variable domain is DGGITQSPKYLFRKEGQNVTLSCEQNLNHDAMYWYRQDPGQGLRLIYYSQIVNDFQKGDIAEGYSVSREKKESFPLTVTSAQKNPTAFYLCASSIESGNGYTFGSGTRLTVV.

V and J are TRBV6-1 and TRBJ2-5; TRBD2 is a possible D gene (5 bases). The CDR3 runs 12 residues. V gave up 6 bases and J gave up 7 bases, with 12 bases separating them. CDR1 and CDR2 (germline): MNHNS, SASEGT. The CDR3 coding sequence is TGTGCCAGCAGGGACTGGCTGGGGACCCAGTACTTC. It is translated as CASRDWLGTQYF.

DNA for the CDR3: TGTGCCAGTAGTATAACCCGGGAGGGGAGCGAAAAACTGTTTTTT. This codes for CASSITREGSEKLFF. The chain carries TRBV19 and TRBJ1-4; the D gene is possibly TRBD1 (5 bases). CDR1 is LNHDA, CDR2 SQIVND, per germline (reference sequence). Trimming left V 2 bases short and J 8 bases short, with 15 bases between. The CDR3 totals 15 residues.

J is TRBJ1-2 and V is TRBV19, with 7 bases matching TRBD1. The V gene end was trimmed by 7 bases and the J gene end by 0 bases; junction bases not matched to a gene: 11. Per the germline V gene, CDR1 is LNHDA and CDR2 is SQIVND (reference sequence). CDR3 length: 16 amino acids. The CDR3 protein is CASTMPLQGTNYGYTF. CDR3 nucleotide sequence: TGTGCCAGTACCATGCCACTACAGGGGACTAACTATGGCTACACCTTC.

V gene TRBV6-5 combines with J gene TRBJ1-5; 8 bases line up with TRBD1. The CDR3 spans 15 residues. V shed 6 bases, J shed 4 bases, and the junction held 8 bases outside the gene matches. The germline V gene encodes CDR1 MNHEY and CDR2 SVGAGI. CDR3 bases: TGTGCCAGCAGCCGCGGACAGGGTCCTAATCAGCCCCAGCATTTT. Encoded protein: CASSRGQGPNQPQHF.

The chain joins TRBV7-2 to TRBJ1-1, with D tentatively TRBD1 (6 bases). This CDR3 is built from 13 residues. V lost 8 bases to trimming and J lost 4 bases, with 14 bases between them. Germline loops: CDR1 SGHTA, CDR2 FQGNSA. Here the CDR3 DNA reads TGTGCCAGCTGCCTCAGGGGTGGCACTGAAGCTTTCTTT. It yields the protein CASCLRGGTEAFF.

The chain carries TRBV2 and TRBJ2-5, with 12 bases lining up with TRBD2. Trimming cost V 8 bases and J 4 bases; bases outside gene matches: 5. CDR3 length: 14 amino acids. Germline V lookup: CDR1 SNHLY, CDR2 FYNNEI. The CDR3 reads CASQKTSGRETQYF. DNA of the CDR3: TGTGCCAGCCAAAAGACTAGCGGGAGAGAGACCCAGTACTTC.

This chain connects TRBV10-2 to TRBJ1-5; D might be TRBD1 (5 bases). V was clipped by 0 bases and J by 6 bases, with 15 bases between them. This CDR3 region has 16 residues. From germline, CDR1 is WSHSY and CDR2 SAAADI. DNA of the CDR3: TGCGCCAGCAGTGAGTCCGGAGGGAGGCAGGGTCAGCCCCAGCATTTT. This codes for CASSESGGRQGQPQHF.

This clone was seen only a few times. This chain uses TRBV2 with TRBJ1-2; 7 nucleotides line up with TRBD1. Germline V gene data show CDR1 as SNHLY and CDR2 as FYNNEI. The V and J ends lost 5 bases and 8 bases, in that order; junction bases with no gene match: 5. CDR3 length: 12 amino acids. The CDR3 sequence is CASSNEGAGYTF. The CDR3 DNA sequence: TGTGCCAGCAGTAACGAGGGGGCGGGCTACACCTTC.

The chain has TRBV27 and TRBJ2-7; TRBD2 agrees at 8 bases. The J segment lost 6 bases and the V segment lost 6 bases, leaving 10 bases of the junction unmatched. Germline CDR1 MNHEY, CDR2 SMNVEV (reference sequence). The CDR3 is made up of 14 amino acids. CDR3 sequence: CASSSSGGRGEQYF. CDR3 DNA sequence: TGTGCCAGCAGCTCAAGCGGGGGCCGGGGCGAGCAGTACTTC.

The CDR3 loop is CASSPRTGVDEQFF. DNA of the CDR3: TGTGCCAGCAGCCCACGGACAGGGGTGGATGAGCAGTTCTTC. The rearrangement links TRBV7-9 to TRBJ2-1; TRBD1 aligns across 9 bases. The CDR3 spans 14 residues. V was clipped by 5 bases and J by 8 bases; unmatched bases: 7. The germline V gene encodes CDR1 SEHNR and CDR2 FQNEAQ (reference sequence).

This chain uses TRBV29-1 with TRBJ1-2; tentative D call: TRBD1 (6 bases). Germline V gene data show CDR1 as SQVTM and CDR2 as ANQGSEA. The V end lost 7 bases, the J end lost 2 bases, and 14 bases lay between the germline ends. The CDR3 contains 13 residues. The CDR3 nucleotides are TGCAGCGCCTACAGGGATTTCAACTATGGCTACACCTTC. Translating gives CSAYRDFNYGYTF.

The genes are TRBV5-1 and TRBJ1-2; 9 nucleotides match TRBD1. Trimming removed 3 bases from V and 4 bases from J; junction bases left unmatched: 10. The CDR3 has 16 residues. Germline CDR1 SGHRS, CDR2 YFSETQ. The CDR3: CASSWGDREGIYGYTF. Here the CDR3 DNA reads TGCGCCAGCAGCTGGGGGGACAGGGAGGGAATCTATGGCTACACCTTC. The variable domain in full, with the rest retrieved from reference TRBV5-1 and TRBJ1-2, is KAGVTQTPRYLIKTRGQQVTLSCSPISGHRSVSWYQQTPGQGLQFLFEYFSETQRNKGNFPGRFSGRQFSNSRSEMNVSTLELGDSALYLCASSWGDREGIYGYTFGSGTRLTVV.

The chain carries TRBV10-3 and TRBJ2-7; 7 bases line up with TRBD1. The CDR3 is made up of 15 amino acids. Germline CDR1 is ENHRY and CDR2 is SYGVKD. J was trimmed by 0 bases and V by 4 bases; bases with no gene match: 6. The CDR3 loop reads CAISADRDTSYEQYF. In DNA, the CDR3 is TGTGCCATCAGTGCCGACAGGGACACCTCCTACGAGCAGTACTTC.

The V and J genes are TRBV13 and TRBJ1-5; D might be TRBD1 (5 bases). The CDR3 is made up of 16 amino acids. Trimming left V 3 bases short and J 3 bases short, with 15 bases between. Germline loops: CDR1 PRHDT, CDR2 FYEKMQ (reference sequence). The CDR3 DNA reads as TGTGCCAGCAGCTTCGGGGGACGGGGACCCAATCAGCCCCAGCATTTT. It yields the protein CASSFGGRGPNQPQHF.

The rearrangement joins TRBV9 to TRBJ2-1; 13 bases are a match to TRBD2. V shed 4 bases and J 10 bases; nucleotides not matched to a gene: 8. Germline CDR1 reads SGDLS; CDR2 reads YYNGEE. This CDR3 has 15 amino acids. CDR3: CASSPGLAGVGEQFF. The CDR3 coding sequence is TGTGCCAGCAGCCCAGGACTAGCGGGAGTTGGAGAGCAGTTCTTC.

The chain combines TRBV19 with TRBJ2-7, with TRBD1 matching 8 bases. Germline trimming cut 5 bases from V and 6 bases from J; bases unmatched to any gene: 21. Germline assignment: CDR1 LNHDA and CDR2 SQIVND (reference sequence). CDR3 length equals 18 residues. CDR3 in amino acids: CASSDYRQGISSAGEQYF. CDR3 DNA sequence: TGTGCCAGTAGTGACTATCGACAGGGGATATCATCAGCGGGCGAGCAGTACTTC.